The 8 T cell receptor beta chains listed next were all sequenced from one sample in a study of blood T cell repertoires in COVID-19. Sequenced by immunoSEQ multiplex PCR; TCRdb stores in-frame clones only, minus some. The sample consists of roughly 50,000 clones, around 80% of them appearing once. Sequencing was carried out using peripheral blood. The receptors were sampled from a woman at least 80 years old with acute or convalescent COVID-19.

The V and J genes are TRBV28 and TRBJ1-5, with D hard to call. The germline gives CDR1 MDHEN, CDR2 SYDVKM. The ends were cut back, 4 bases at V and 3 bases at J, with 10 bases in the middle. This CDR3 has 14 residues. Here the CDR3 DNA reads TGTGCCAGCAGTTCCCCACAGTACAATCAGCCCCAGCATTTT. Translated: CASSSPQYNQPQHF.

V usage is TRBV10-3 and J usage is TRBJ1-2, with a tentative D call TRBD1 (5 bases). The CDR3 extends over 14 amino acids. Germline CDR1 ENHRY, CDR2 SYGVKD. V was trimmed by 2 bases and J by 2 bases, leaving 9 bases between them. CDR3 DNA sequence: TGTGCCATCAGTGAGGCTCGGGGGAACTATGGCTACACCTTC. Protein: CAISEARGNYGYTF.

The rearrangement links TRBV11-2 to TRBJ1-4; weak D call: TRBD1 (5 bases). The CDR3 runs 16 residues. Germline V gene lookup returns CDR1 SGHAT and CDR2 FQNNGV. Trimming took off 5 bases at V and 2 bases at J, with 15 bases between the two ends. CDR3 amino acids: CASSLGGGTTNEKLFF. For the CDR3, the DNA is TGTGCCAGCAGCCTGGGTGGGGGGACGACTAATGAAAAACTGTTTTTT. The entire variable domain, with the rest obtained from reference TRBV11-2 and TRBJ1-4, is as follows: EAGVAQSPRYKIIEKRQSVAFWCNPISGHATLYWYQQILGQGPKLLIQFQNNGVVDDSQLPKDRFSAERLKGVDSTLKIQPAKLEDSAVYLCASSLGGGTTNEKLFFGSGTQLSVL.

The sample holds a few counts of this clone. The chain has TRBV10-3 and TRBJ1-5, with a weak D call TRBD1 (5 bases). The V end was cut by 3 bases, the J end by 5 bases, with 11 bases between. The CDR3 runs to 14 residues. Germline CDR1 ENHRY, CDR2 SYGVKD. For the CDR3, the DNA is TGTGCCATCAGTGATCCGACAGTTCATCAGCCCCAGCATTTT. This gives the protein CAISDPTVHQPQHF.

This clone came up a few times. The gene calls are TRBV6-5 and TRBJ2-7, with D perhaps matching TRBD2 (6 bases). Germline CDR1 reads MNHEY; CDR2 reads SVGAGI. The CDR3 spans 15 residues. The V end was cut by 5 bases, the J end by 5 bases, with 19 bases between. The CDR3 here is CASSLVGGQVHEQYF. The CDR3 coding sequence is TGTGCCAGCAGTCTTGTGGGGGGTCAAGTCCACGAGCAGTACTTC.

In this sample, this clone turned up a few times. V is TRBV3-1 (or the pseudogene TRBV3-2) and J is TRBJ2-1, with a tentative D call TRBD2 (5 bases). Germline lookup yields CDR1 LGHDT and CDR2 YNNKEL (reference sequence). The V end was cut by 4 bases, the J end by 1 base, with 14 bases between. The CDR3 spans 16 residues. CDR3 residues: CASSPPGIGSYNEQFF. The DNA of the CDR3 is TGTGCCAGCAGCCCCCCCGGGATCGGATCCTACAATGAGCAGTTCTTC.

There are a few counts of this clone. This chain uses TRBV6-5 with TRBJ2-1; D uncertain. CDR1 MNHEY and CDR2 SVGAGI come from the germline V gene. The CDR3 runs 16 residues. V lost 0 bases to trimming and J lost 6 bases, with 15 bases between them. The CDR3 sequence: CASSYSLAIRFNEQFF. The CDR3 DNA reads as TGTGCCAGCAGTTACTCCTTAGCAATTCGCTTCAATGAGCAGTTCTTC.

The V call is TRBV28, the J call TRBJ2-1, with 9 bases lining up with TRBD2. The length of the CDR3 is 14 residues. The V gene end was trimmed by 8 bases and the J gene end by 10 bases; junction bases not matched to a gene: 12. Germline V gene sequence: CDR1 MDHEN, CDR2 SYDVKM. CDR3 coding DNA: TGTGCCAGCTTAGCGGGGGCCCCCTCACCCGAGCAGTTCTTC. Residues: CASLAGAPSPEQFF.